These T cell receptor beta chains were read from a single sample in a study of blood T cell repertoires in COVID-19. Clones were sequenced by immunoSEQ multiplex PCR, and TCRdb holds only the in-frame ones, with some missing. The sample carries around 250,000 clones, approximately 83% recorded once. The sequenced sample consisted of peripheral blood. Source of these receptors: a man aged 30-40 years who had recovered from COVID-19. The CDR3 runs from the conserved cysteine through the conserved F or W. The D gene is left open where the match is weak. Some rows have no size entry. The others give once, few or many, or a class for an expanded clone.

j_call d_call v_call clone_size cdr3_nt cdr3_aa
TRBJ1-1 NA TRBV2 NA TGTGCCAGCAGTGTTACCAGCGCGAACACTGAAGCTTTCTTT CASSVTSANTEAFF
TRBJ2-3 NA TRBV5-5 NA TGTGCCAGCAGCTTGGTGGGCGGGTACACAGATACGCAGTATTTT CASSLVGGYTDTQYF
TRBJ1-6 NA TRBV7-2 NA TGTGCCAGCAGCCCCCCGGGGGGGGTACACTCACCCCTCCACTTT CASSPPGGVHSPLHF
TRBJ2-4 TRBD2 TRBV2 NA TGTGCCAGCAGGGGGGGGGATCAAAACATTCAGTACTTC CASRGGDQNIQYF
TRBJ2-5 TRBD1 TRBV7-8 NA TGTGCCAGCTCCCCCACCGGGACAGGTTTACAAGAGACCCAGTACTTC CASSPTGTGLQETQYF
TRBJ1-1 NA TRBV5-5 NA TGTGCCAGCAGCTTCCTTCCCCACTTGAACACTGAAGCTTTCTTT CASSFLPHLNTEAFF
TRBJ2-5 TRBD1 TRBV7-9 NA TGTGCCAGCAGCTTTTCGGGACAGGGGAGGCAGACCCAGTACTTC CASSFSGQGRQTQYF
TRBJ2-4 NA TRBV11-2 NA TGTGCCAGCAGCGGGGGGGCAGCCAAAAACATTCAGTACTTC CASSGGAAKNIQYF
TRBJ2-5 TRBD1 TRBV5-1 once TGCGCCAGCACCTCAACAGGGGTCCAGACCCAGTACTTC CASTSTGVQTQYF
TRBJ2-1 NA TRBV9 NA TGTGCCAGCAGCGTCTCGCAGCTCGGGGGAGATGAGCAGTTCTTC CASSVSQLGGDEQFF